This T cell receptor (beta chain) was found in a study of cytomegalovirus exposure and HLA in healthy donors (TCRdb year 2017). Regarding the complete study: In an earlier analysis of approximately 500 of the donors, 250 to 350 Gb of sequence data and about 110 million unique TCR beta sequences from approximately 180 million T cells were reported. Both class I and class II loci were covered by HLA typing, at four-digit resolution. In the later analysis, no new phenotypic data were used to find candidate immune exposures; instead, reliance was placed on TCR beta sequences and their occurrence across donors. Among the 398 genotyped donors, approximately 76% belonged to the genetic ancestry cluster associated with self-reported Caucasian donors. Every discovery cohort repertoire had been produced on one sequencing platform. Donor age, sex, ethnicity and CMV serostatus were collected together with the repertoire data. An early release covering just under 650 HLA-typed donors comprised about 300 gigabases of sequencing data and tens of millions of unique TCR sequences. In a later analysis, previously published TCR beta repertoires from some 640 donors were re-analyzed and high-resolution HLA genotyping was added so that TCR occurrence patterns could be studied. In addition to the first cohort of 500 to 850 subjects, a separate validation cohort of over 90 different subjects was used. In an earlier analysis of 500 to 650 of the donors, high-throughput TCR beta sequencing was used to judge whether each TCR beta V gene segment behaved as functional or pseudogenic. The study used immunosequencing to profile the T cell repertoires of some 600 subjects and linked those repertoires to cytomegalovirus serostatus. The study aimed to test whether signatures of past pathogen exposure could be identified by cataloging public T cell receptors. Several DR-DQ haplotypes were treated as single units for association and clustering because of strong linkage in the cohort. Across under 500 genotyped donors of the cohort, an average of approximately 220,000 unique TCR beta nucleotide sequences per donor were sequenced, and around 20% of those sequences were non-productive. Genome-wide SNP genotypes for about 60% of the roughly 700 donors were used in a later genetic analysis, which treated that subset as a discovery cohort. To predict cytomegalovirus infection status, the study combined high-throughput TCR immunosequencing, statistical association of individual TCRs with disease status, and machine learning. The number of donors typed differed by locus, with about 629-630 for A, B, C, DRB1 and DQB1, around 560 for DQA1, over 600 for DPA1, and under 490 for DPB1. What the authors observed across the whole study: The sequencing pipeline was judged likely to have produced a cluster of highly shared sequence variants as a technical artifact. A later genetic analysis associated a missense DCLRE1C variant with V-gene and J-gene trimming of TCR beta chains, and an independent cohort replicated the association. Correlated functional status among segregating V segments might be attributable to linkage disequilibrium, but an unknown experimental factor could not be ruled out. Most CMV-associated TCR beta chains appeared to be HLA-restricted in a later analysis, and the HLA associations seemed to be driven largely by CMV exposure. The study gave a list of some 150 TCR beta chains associated with cytomegalovirus. The authors suggested that the approach could potentially be extended to other disease states and immunological phenotypes. In this cohort, only TCR beta chains were sequenced, and detectable features were limited by the absence of alpha or paired-chain data. In an earlier analysis of some 540 of the donors, most TCR beta V segments appeared in productive rearrangements about 87% or about 30% of the time, broadly matching IMGT annotations. Fewer than 20 rarely observed V segments, including chromosome 9 orphons, were excluded from the earlier analysis of 550 to 700 of the donors because counts were too low. A later analysis found that HLA-associated TCR beta chains were more clonally expanded and had lower generation probabilities than equally common non-associated chains. In vitro tests confirmed that a few of the cytomegalovirus-associated TCR beta chains recognize cytomegalovirus antigens. Compared with the roughly 720-donor mean, donors in an Asian-associated ancestry cluster had fewer N-insertions in productive TCRs, according to a later genetic analysis. A later analysis associated 16,951 TCR beta sequences with specific HLA alleles at a false discovery rate of 0.05. The classifier was reported to diagnose cytomegalovirus status with high specificity and sensitivity in both the original and validation cohorts. Across donors, most TCR sequences were observed very rarely, whereas some public TCRs were present in many individuals. Because the 87-base-pair reads could not distinguish some IMGT-functional V segments, including TRBV6-2 and TRBV6-3, those segments were excluded. A further reported finding was that TCR beta sequences accurately predicted the HLA-A and HLA-B alleles for most subjects in the first cohort. In a later analysis, the rate of TCR association differed among HLA loci, with DRB1 alleles having the most associated TCRs and HLA-C alleles having the fewest. A later analysis reported that several top co-occurrence clusters appeared linked to parvovirus B19, influenza, CMV and Epstein-Barr virus. Presence/absence analyses assumed roughly uniform sequencing depth across donors, an assumption that may not hold. Because HLA typing was missing for some donors at each locus, association tests included only the typed subset. The only immune exposure information available for the cohort was CMV serostatus. When HLA alleles, especially DR and DQ, strongly co-occurred, TCR associations were difficult to assign to individual alleles.

The cohort was made up of 500 to 800 healthy bone marrow donors. At the time of sampling, all cohort members were nominally healthy, though unrecorded immune exposures were likely present. The donor was CMV seronegative and was included in the group of hundreds of seronegative cohort members. A peripheral blood sample was provided by each donor, and peripheral blood mononuclear cells were used for TCR beta sequencing. Genomic DNA was extracted from the blood cell samples with the Qiagen DNeasy Blood Extraction Kit. With regard to this clone: Its antigen remains undetermined. One base away there is no much larger clone; base qualities are not given.

The receptor library was made with the immunoSEQ multiplex PCR assay. The multiplex PCR relied on a mix of 60 forward primers for TCR Vbeta segments and 13 reverse primers for TCR Jbeta segments. A multiplex PCR assay on genomic DNA amplified the CDR3 region of rearranged TCR beta genes. On the Illumina HiSeq System, the amplified TCR beta libraries were sequenced as 87-base-pair reads. The paper's data handling went like this. A later analysis tallied 75 million to 95 million unique TCR beta chains across the 610 or so repertoires, and about 12 million of those chains were shared by two or more donors. To remove PCR and sequencing errors, raw reads were error-corrected and collapsed into unique sequences using a nearest-neighbor algorithm that merged closely related sequences. CDR3 sequences were aligned to IMGT reference sequences to assign V, D and J gene segments. For a sequence to be retained, a match of at least six nucleotides was required to both a V gene segment and a J gene segment. A rearrangement was called productive if the CDR3 had no stop codons and remained in frame with V and J, and every other rearrangement was called non-productive. Following IMGT convention, CDR3 was defined as the stretch from the second conserved V-encoded cysteine to the conserved J-encoded phenylalanine. In an earlier analysis of around 640 of the donors, sequences lacking an unambiguous match to a single V gene segment were excluded. An earlier analysis of some 610 of the donors called V segments functional above 56.7% productive rearrangements and segregating when the between-donor standard deviation exceeded 5%. A statistical classification framework was developed to diagnose cytomegalovirus status using the catalog of TCR beta chain sequences. In a later analysis, V and J genes were assigned by comparing TCR nucleotide sequences against IMGT/GENE-DB human TR gene sequences. A later analysis assigned CDR3 sequences and most-parsimonious VDJ recombination scenarios with the TCRdist pipeline. In a later analysis, every TCR beta chain was defined by the combination of its CDR3 amino acid sequence and its V-gene family, and reads without a unique V-gene family were dropped. A later analysis removed several hundred highly shared, low-generation-probability nucleotide sequences to deal with suspected cross-contamination and a sequencing artifact. In a later analysis, a clonal expansion index for each public chain was calculated from normalized within-repertoire ranks of inferred template counts. In a later analysis, generation probabilities were computed using a VDJ recombination model fitted to out-of-frame rearrangements, and the results were checked against IGoR. In a later analysis, hypergeometric tests were used to score TCR-TCR, TCR-HLA and TCR-CMV co-occurrence, with a repertoire-size bias correction applied to TCR pairs. False discovery rates were estimated in a later analysis by permuting HLA or CMV assignments 20 times. In a later analysis, co-occurring TCRs were grouped with DBSCAN, and TCRdist sequence similarity was added when clustering was performed within HLA-allele-positive subsets. Co-occurrence clustering excluded repertoires with fewer than 30,000 or more than 120,000 public chains, plus five with anomalous nucleotide sharing. TCRdb re-hosts the immuneACCESS table, in-frame sequences only. Its copies lack some clones; in the studies checked, an unresolved V gene accounts for under half of them, and the cause for the rest is not known. V and J calls and clone size follow that table, whereas D and trimming were derived from the DNA. The sample table lists 150,000 to 200,000 clones, roughly 77% of them with a count of one. Jointly, the top ten make up 1.6% of the sample.

The CDR3, from cysteine to phenylalanine, totals 16 residues. Just CDR3 DNA is preserved here, 48 bases in frame from base 1. From the germline V gene, CDR1 is MDHEN and CDR2 is SYDVKM. V is pared back by 3 bases and J by 2 bases, with 16 bases lying between the germline termini. This clonotype was obtained from a woman aged 50 to 60 in good health and CMV-seronegative. This chain is built from TRBV28 and TRBJ2-5; possibly the D gene is TRBD2, per 5 matching bases. The sample consisted of PBMCs. The CDR3 loop reads CASSFHRGLEQETQYF. The DNA sequence is TGTGCCAGCAGTTTCCACCGAGGACTGGAACAAGAGACCCAGTACTTC.